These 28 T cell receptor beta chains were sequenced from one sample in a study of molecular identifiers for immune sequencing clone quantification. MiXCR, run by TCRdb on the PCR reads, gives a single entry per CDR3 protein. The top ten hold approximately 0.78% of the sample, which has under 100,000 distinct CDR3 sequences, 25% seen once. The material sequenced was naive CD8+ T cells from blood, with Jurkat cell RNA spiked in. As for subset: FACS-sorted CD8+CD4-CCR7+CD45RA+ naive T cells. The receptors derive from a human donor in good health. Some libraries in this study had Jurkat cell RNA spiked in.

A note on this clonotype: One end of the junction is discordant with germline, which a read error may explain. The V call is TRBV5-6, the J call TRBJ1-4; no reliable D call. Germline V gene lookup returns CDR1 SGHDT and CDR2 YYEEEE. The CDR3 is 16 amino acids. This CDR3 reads CAGSPDPGATNEKLFF. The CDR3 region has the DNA TGTGCCGGCAGCCCCGACCCGGGAGCAACTAATGAAAAACTGTTTTTT.

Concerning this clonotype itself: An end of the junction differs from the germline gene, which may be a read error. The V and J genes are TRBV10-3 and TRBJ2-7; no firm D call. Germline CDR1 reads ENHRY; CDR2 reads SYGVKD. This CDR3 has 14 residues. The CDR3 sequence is CAISGRRSSYERYF. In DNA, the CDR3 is TGTGCCATCAGTGGACGGAGAAGCTCCTACGAGCGGTACTTC.

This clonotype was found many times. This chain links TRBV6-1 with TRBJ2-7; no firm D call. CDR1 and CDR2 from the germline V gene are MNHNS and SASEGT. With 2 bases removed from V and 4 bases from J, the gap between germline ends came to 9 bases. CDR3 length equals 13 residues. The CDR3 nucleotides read TGTGCCAGCAGTGAAAGTCTGAGTTACGAGCAGTACTTC. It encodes CASSESLSYEQYF.

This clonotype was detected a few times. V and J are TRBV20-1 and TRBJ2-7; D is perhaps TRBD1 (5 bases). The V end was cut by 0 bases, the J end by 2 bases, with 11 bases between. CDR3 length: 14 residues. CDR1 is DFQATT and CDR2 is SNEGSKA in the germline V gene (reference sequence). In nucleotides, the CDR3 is TGCAGTGCTAGAGATCAAGGGGCACCCTACGAGCAGTACTTC. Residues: CSARDQGAPYEQYF.

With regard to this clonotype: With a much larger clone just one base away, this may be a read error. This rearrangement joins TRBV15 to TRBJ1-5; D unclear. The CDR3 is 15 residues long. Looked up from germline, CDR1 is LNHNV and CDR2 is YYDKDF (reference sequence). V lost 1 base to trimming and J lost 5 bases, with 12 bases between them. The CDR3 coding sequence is TGTGCCACCAGCAGAGGAGCAGGCGGCTATCAGCCCCAGCATTTT. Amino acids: CATSRGAGGYQPQHF.

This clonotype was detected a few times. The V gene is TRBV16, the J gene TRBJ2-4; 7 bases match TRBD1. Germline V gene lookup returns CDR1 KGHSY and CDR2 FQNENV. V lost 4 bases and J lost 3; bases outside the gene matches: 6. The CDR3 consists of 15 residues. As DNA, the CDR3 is TGTGCCAGCAGCCCCCGGGACAGCCGCAAAAACATTCAGTACTTC. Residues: CASSPRDSRKNIQYF.

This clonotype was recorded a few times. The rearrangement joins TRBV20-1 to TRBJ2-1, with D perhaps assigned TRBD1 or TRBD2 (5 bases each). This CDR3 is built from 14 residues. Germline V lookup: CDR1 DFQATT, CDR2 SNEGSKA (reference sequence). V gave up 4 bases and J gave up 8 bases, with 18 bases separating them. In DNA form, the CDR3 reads TGCAGTGCTACCGGGGCAAGCTTCATAGATGAGCAGTTCTTC. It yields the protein CSATGASFIDEQFF.

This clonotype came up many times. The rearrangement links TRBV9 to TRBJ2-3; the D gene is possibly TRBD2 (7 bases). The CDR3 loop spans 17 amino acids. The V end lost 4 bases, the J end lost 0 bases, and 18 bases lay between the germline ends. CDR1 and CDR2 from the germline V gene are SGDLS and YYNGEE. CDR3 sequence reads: CASSIPKGGASTDTQYF. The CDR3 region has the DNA TGTGCCAGCAGCATCCCCAAGGGGGGGGCTAGCACAGATACGCAGTATTTT.

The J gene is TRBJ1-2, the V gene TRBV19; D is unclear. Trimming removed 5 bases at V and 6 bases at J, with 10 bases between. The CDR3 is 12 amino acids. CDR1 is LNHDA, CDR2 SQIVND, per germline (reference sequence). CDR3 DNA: TGTGCCAGTAGTGTATGGGATGATGGCTACACCTTC. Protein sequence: CASSVWDDGYTF.

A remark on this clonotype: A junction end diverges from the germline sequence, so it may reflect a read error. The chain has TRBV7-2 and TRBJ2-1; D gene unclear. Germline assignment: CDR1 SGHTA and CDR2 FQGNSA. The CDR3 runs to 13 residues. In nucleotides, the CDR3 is TGTGCCAGCAGCTTAGTAGAGTGGAATGAGCAGATCTTC. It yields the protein CASSLVEWNEQIF.

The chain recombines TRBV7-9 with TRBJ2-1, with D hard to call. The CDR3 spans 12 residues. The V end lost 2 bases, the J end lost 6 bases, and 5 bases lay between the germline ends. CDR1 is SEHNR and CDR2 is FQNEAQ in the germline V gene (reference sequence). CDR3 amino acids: CASSLIPNEQFF. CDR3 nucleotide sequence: TGTGCCAGCAGCTTAATCCCCAATGAGCAGTTCTTC. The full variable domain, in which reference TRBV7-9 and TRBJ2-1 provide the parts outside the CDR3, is DTGVSQNPRHKITKRGQNVTFRCDPISEHNRLYWYRQTLGQGPEFLTYFQNEAQLEKSRLLSDRFSAERPKGSFSTLEIQRTEQGDSAMYLCASSLIPNEQFFGPGTRLTVL.

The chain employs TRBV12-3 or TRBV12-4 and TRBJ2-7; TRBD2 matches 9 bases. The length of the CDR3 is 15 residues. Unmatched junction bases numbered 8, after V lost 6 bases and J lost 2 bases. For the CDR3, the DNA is TGTGCCAGCAGGGCCGGGACTAGCACAGCCTACGAGCAGTACTTC. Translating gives CASRAGTSTAYEQYF.

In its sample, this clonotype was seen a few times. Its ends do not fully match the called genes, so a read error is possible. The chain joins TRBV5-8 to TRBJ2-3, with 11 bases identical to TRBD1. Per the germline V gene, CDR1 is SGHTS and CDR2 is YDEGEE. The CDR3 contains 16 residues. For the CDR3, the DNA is TGTGCCTGCAGCGCAGGACAGGGGGCAGGGACAGATACGCAGTATTTT. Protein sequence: CACSAGQGAGTDTQYF.

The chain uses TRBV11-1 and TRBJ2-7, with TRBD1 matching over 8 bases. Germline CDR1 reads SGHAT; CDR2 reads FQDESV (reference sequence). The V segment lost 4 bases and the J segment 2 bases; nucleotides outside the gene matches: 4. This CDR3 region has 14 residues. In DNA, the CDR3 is TGTGCCAGCAGCTACCGGGACAGGACCTACGAGCAGTACTTC. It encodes CASSYRDRTYEQYF.

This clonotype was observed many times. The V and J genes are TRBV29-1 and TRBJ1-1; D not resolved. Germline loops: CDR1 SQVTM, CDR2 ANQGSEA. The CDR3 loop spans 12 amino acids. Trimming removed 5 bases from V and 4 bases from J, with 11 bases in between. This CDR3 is CSVRGSGTEAFF. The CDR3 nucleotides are TGCAGCGTTAGAGGGTCGGGCACTGAAGCTTTCTTT.

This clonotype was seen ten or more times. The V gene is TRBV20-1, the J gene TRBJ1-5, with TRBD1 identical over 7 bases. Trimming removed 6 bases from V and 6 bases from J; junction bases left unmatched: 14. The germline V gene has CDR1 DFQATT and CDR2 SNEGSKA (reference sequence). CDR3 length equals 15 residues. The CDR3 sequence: CSAKKGAASSQPQHF. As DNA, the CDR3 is TGCAGTGCGAAAAAGGGGGCTGCCTCGAGTCAGCCCCAGCATTTT.

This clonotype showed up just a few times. CDR3 in amino acids: CATSVSSYNEQFF. The CDR3 DNA follows: TGTGCCACCAGTGTGAGCTCCTACAATGAGCAGTTCTTC. This chain links TRBV24-1 with TRBJ2-1, with D unresolved. CDR1 is KGHDR, CDR2 SFDVKD, per germline. The CDR3 runs to 13 residues. The V end was cut by 5 bases, the J end by 0 bases, with 4 bases between.

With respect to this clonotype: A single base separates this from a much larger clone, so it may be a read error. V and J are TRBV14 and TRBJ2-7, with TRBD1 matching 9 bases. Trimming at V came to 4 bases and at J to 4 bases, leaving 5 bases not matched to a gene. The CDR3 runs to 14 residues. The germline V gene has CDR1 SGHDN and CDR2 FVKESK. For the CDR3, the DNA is TGTGCCAGCAGCCTTTGGGACAGGGCTTACGAGCAGTACTTC. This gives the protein CASSLWDRAYEQYF.

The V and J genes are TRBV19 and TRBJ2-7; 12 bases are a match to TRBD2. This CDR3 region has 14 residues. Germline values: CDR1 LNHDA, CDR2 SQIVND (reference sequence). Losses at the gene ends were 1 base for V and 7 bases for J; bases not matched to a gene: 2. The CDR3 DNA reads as TGTGCCAGTAGTATAGGCGGACTAGCGGGGGAGCAGTACTTC. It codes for CASSIGGLAGEQYF. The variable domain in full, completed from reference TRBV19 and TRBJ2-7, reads DGGITQSPKYLFRKEGQNVTLSCEQNLNHDAMYWYRQDPGQGLRLIYYSQIVNDFQKGDIAEGYSVSREKKESFPLTVTSAQKNPTAFYLCASSIGGLAGEQYFGPGTRLTVT.

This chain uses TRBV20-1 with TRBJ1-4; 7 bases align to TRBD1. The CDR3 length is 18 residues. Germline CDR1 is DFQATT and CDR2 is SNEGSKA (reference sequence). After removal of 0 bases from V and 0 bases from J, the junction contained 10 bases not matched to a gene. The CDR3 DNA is TGCAGTGCTAGAGATGGATGGGACAGCTATCCAACTAATGAAAAACTGTTTTTT. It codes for CSARDGWDSYPTNEKLFF.

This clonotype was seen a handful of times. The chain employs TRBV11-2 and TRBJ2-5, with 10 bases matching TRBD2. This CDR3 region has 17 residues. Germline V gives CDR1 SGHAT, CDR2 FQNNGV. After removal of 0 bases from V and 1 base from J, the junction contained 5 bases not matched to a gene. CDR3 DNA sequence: TGTGCCAGCAGCTTAGAACTAGCGGGGAGTTTCCAAGAGACCCAGTACTTC. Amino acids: CASSLELAGSFQETQYF.

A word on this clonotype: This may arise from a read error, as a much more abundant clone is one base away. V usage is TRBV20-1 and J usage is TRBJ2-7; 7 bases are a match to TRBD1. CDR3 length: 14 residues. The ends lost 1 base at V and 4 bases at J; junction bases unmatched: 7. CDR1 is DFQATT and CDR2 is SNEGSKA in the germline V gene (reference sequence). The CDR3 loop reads CSARGSIQGYEQYF. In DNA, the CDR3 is TGCAGTGCTAGAGGGTCGATACAGGGGTACGAGCAGTACTTC.

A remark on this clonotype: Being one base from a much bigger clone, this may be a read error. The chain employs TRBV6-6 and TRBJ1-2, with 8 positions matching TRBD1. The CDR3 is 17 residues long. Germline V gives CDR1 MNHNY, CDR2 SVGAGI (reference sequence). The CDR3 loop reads CAGSHTEDRAQGYGYTF. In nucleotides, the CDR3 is TGTGCCGGCAGCCACACTGAGGACAGGGCTCAGGGCTATGGCTACACCTTC.

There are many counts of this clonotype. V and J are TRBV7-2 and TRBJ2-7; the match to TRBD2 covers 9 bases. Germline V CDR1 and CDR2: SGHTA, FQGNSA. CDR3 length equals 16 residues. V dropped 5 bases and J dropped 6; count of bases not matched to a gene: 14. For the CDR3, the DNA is TGTGCCAGCAGCCCCGATTTGGGACTAGCTGCGCCCGAGCAGTACTTC. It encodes CASSPDLGLAAPEQYF.

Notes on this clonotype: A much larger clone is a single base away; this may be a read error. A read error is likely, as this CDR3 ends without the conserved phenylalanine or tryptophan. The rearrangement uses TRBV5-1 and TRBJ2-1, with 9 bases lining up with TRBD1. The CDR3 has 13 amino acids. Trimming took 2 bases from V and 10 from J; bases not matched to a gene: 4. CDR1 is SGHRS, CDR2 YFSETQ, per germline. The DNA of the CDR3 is TGCGCCAGCAGCTTTACAGGGGGCAACGAGCAGTTCCTC. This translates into CASSFTGGNEQFL.

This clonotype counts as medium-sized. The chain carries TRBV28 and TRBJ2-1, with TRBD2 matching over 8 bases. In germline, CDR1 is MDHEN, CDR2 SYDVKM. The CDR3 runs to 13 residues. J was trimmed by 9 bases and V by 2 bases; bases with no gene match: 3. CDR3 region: CASSLGLAGEQFF. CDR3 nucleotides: TGTGCCAGCAGTTTAGGGCTAGCGGGTGAGCAGTTCTTC.

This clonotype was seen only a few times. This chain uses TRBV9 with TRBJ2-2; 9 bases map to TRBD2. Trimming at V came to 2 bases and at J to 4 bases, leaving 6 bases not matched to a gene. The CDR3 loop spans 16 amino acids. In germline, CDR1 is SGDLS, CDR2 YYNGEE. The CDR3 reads CASSVRSGGITGELFF. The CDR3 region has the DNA TGTGCCAGCAGCGTGAGAAGCGGGGGGATCACCGGGGAGCTGTTTTTT.

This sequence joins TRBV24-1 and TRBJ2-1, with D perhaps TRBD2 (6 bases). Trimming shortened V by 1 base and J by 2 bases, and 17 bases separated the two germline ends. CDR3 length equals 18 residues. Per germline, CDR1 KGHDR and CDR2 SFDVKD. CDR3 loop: CATSDFRAVGGTYNEQFF. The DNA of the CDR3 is TGTGCCACCAGTGATTTTCGGGCCGTGGGGGGAACCTACAATGAGCAGTTCTTC.